Here is one TCR beta chain with its context. No antigen is known for it. The data stem from a study of cytomegalovirus exposure and HLA in healthy donors. Study-level findings and limits: Among the CMV-associated chains, three were confirmed in vitro as specific for CMV antigens.

Profiling relied on immunoSEQ multiplex PCR, and the TCRdb table lists in-frame clones only, not all of them. The repertoire includes around 120,000 clones, 70% to 90% of them detected once, and approximately 2% sits in the top ten. V was clipped by 1 base and J by 3 bases, with 6 bases between them. Germline CDR1 KGHSH, CDR2 LQKENI. The CDR3 extends over 13 amino acids. This clonotype was sampled from a woman younger than 35 in good health and CMV-seronegative. What was sequenced was PBMCs. This rearrangement joins TRBV18 to TRBJ1-1; D uncertain. CDR3 protein: CASSPLADTEAFF. In nucleotides, the CDR3 is TGTGCCAGCTCACCACTGGCGGACACTGAAGCTTTCTTT. The complete variable domain, with remaining parts taken from reference TRBV18 and TRBJ1-1, reads NAGVMQNPRHLVRRRGQEARLRCSPMKGHSHVYWYRQLPEEGLKFMVYLQKENIIDESGMPKERFSAEFPKEGPSILRIQQVVRGDSAAYFCASSPLADTEAFFGQGTRLTVV.